Sequencing of this TCR beta chain was carried out in a study of blood T cell repertoires in COVID-19. Germline values: CDR1 SGHRS, CDR2 YFSETQ. CDR3 length: 15 amino acids. V lost 3 bases, J lost 5 bases, and 10 bases stayed unmatched. This clone was recorded once. Generated by immunoSEQ multiplex PCR, the TCRdb table keeps only in-frame clones and is missing some. The sample has about 160,000 clones, roughly 81% seen once. The chain recombines TRBV5-1 with TRBJ2-5; 7 positions match TRBD2. The specimen sequenced was peripheral blood. The receptor's source is a woman in her forties or fifties with COVID-19, enrolled during active disease. CDR3 bases: TGCGCCAGCAGCTACACGGGAGGAGGCGGGGAGACCCAGTACTTC. Translating it yields CASSYTGGGGETQYF.